This T cell receptor (beta chain) was recorded in a study of OX40 agonist ivuxolimab in advanced cancers. Background for the entire study: Ivuxolimab, which targeted the costimulatory receptor OX40 (CD134), was an agonistic, fully human IgG2 monoclonal antibody. Intravenous ivuxolimab was administered to patients every 2 weeks at six dose levels: 0.01, 0.1, 0.3, 1.5, 3 and 10 mg/kg. Of the 50 or so patients in dose escalation, some 19 had hepatocellular carcinoma, some 15 had melanoma, 9 had renal cell carcinoma and 9 had head and neck cancer. A male proportion of nearly 85% and a mean age of approximately 58 years, ranging from about 23 to 90, were recorded for the dose-escalation cohort. Prior anti-PD-1, anti-PD-L1 or anti-CTLA-4 therapy was permitted, and checkpoint inhibitors had been received by approximately 39% of dose-escalation patients. Partial responses occurred in three dose-escalation patients: two with cutaneous melanoma and one with hepatocellular carcinoma. The point of sequencing TCRbeta in the periphery was to test whether ivuxolimab changed TCR sequence diversity and drove clonal T-cell expansion. The monotherapy dose-escalation portion (N of about 57 patients) of the phase I ivuxolimab trial is reported in the paper.

Results the study describes overall, beyond this receptor: After ivuxolimab, more expanded clones were found on average in CD8+ T cells than in CD4+ T cells. At doses of 0.1 to 3.0 mg/kg, clonal expansion of both CD4+ and CD8+ blood T cells was observed from baseline to week 6. In the 0.1-3.0 mg/kg groups, partial responders were among the patients with the lowest normalized peripheral clonal expansion, particularly in CD8+ T cells. Low levels of normalized T-cell clonal expansion were also seen in some nonresponding patients. The antigen specificity of the peripheral T cells that underwent clonal expansion was not determined.

From a lookup of the germline V gene (reference sequence), CDR1 and CDR2 are LNHNV and YYDKDF. Cut back by 0 bases and 8 bases, the V and J ends lie 14 bases apart. Inclusive of the bounding cysteine and phenylalanine, the CDR3 is 16 residues long. Only CDR3 DNA remains: 48 bases, in frame from the first base. To sequence the TCRbeta CDR3 region, genomic DNA was isolated from the sorted cells. The immunoSEQ Assay was used to sequence the TCRbeta CDR3 regions. TCRdb carries this immuneACCESS record with in-frame sequences only. Its versions omit some clonotypes, under half of them owing to an unresolved V gene in the studies checked, with the rest unexplained. The sample yields fewer than 80,000 clones; 75% to 90% were counted once. The top ten constitute 5.5% to 6.5% of the sample. Notes on this clone: This receptor's antigen is unknown. No much larger clone is present one base from it, and per-base qualities are unavailable.

Patients with autoimmune disease history or receiving systemic immunosuppression were excluded from the trial. Peripheral blood for TCR sequencing was collected from all dose cohorts at baseline, on cycle 4 day 1, and on cycle 7 day 1. Samples were obtained from an open-label, multicenter, first-in-human phase I dose-escalation trial of ivuxolimab. Adults with locally advanced or metastatic head and neck squamous cell, hepatocellular, melanoma or renal cell carcinoma were enrolled in the trial. Before TCR sequencing, CD4+ T cells and CD8+ T cells were sorted from peripheral blood as separate populations.

Here the chain combines TRBV15 and TRBJ1-6, and possibly TRBD1, on 6 matching bases. Sequencing used CD4+ or CD8+ T cells sorted from blood, obtained in a trial of the OX40 agonist ivuxolimab. This receptor was taken from an adult with an advanced solid tumor such as melanoma, head and neck, liver or kidney cancer. Read as DNA, the sequence is TGTGCCACCAGCAGAGATCAGGCGGGACAAGATTCACCCCTCCACTTT. Translated, this is CATSRDQAGQDSPLHF.